These 23 T cell receptor beta chains originate from one sample sequenced in a study of graft-versus-host responses after intestinal transplantation. These receptors are not linked to any known antigen. The data were produced by immunoSEQ multiplex PCR, yet TCRdb's version contains in-frame clones alone and is incomplete. The sample includes just over 85,000 clones, roughly 90% seen only once; the top ten take roughly 0.37%. The input for sequencing was unstimulated CD8+ T cells sorted from spleen or lymph node cells, taken before transplant. These receptors came from a human donor who was the organ donor for an intestinal transplant.

This chain uses TRBV29-1 with TRBJ2-1; perhaps TRBD1 as D (5 bases). The V gene lost 1 base and the J gene lost 0 bases, with 19 bases spanning the gap. In germline, CDR1 is SQVTM, CDR2 ANQGSEA. The CDR3 runs to 18 residues. DNA for the CDR3: TGCAGCGTTGAAGGGCTTAACGGACACGCAAGCTCCTACAATGAGCAGTTCTTC. As protein: CSVEGLNGHASSYNEQFF.

The V and J genes are TRBV19 and TRBJ2-7, with TRBD1 identical over 9 bases. CDR3 length: 15 amino acids. V was clipped by 5 bases and J by 3 bases; unmatched bases: 8. Germline assignment: CDR1 LNHDA and CDR2 SQIVND (reference sequence). CDR3 DNA sequence: TGTGCCAGTAGTCACGGGACAGGGAGGCACTACGAGCAGTACTTC. This codes for CASSHGTGRHYEQYF.

The V call is TRBV4-1, the J call TRBJ1-2; D is uncertain. CDR1 is MGHRA, CDR2 YSYEKL, per germline. The ends were cut back, 0 bases at V and 4 bases at J, with 15 bases in the middle. This CDR3 contains 16 residues. CDR3 nucleotide sequence: TGCGCCAGCAGCCAAGATCGTAGGATGGGCTCCTATGGCTACACCTTC. Amino acids: CASSQDRRMGSYGYTF.

This rearrangement joins TRBV7-9 to TRBJ1-2; 7 nucleotides agree with TRBD1. J lost 4 bases, V lost 4 bases, and 12 bases had no gene match. Germline V gives CDR1 SEHNR, CDR2 FQNEAQ (reference sequence). The CDR3 extends over 16 amino acids. CDR3 residues: CASSWPGTDQTYGYTF. The CDR3 DNA is TGTGCCAGCAGCTGGCCCGGGACAGATCAAACCTATGGCTACACCTTC. Full variable domain (rest looked up from reference TRBV7-9 and TRBJ1-2): DTGVSQNPRHKITKRGQNVTFRCDPISEHNRLYWYRQTLGQGPEFLTYFQNEAQLEKSRLLSDRFSAERPKGSFSTLEIQRTEQGDSAMYLCASSWPGTDQTYGYTFGSGTRLTVV.

V is TRBV5-1 and J is TRBJ1-2; 9 bases fit TRBD1. This CDR3 region has 16 residues. The J segment lost 1 base and the V segment lost 1 base, leaving 5 bases of the junction unmatched. Germline assignment: CDR1 SGHRS and CDR2 YFSETQ. The CDR3 DNA reads TGCGCCAGCAGCTTGACAGGGGGCATGAATAACTATGGCTACACCTTC. Translated, it gives CASSLTGGMNNYGYTF.

The chain employs TRBV7-2 and TRBJ1-5; the D gene is possibly TRBD1 (5 bases). This CDR3 has 14 amino acids. Between the trimmed V and J ends, which lost 6 bases and 0 bases, there was a span of 9 bases. CDR1 SGHTA and CDR2 FQGNSA come from the germline V gene. CDR3 sequence (DNA): TGTGCCAGCAGTCAACAGGATAGCAATCAGCCCCAGCATTTT. This sequence encodes CASSQQDSNQPQHF.

The chain has TRBV7-8 and TRBJ2-5; TRBD2 aligns across 9 bases. J was trimmed by 2 bases and V by 2 bases; bases with no gene match: 9. The CDR3 spans 17 residues. The germline CDR1 and CDR2 sequences are SGHVS and FQNEAQ. CDR3 sequence reads: CASSLSPSGAVQETQYF. The CDR3 DNA reads TGTGCCAGCAGCTTAAGTCCTAGCGGGGCCGTACAAGAGACCCAGTACTTC.

This clone was observed a single time. The chain joins TRBV7-9 to TRBJ2-2, with D maybe TRBD2 (6 bases). V was pared by 9 bases and J by 4 bases, with 15 bases between. CDR3 length equals 14 residues. Germline V lookup: CDR1 SEHNR, CDR2 FQNEAQ (reference sequence). The CDR3 DNA is TGTGCCAGTAATCAGGCCGGGGGCACCGGGGAGCTGTTTTTT. Its translation is CASNQAGGTGELFF.

Note on this clone: At one end, the junction sequence differs from germline, possibly due to a read error. This chain links TRBV6-5 with TRBJ2-3; D might be TRBD2 (6 bases). Germline assignment: CDR1 MNHEY and CDR2 SVGAGI. The CDR3 extends over 12 amino acids. The CDR3 DNA sequence: TGTGCCAGCAGTTACAACGGGGGATCCCTTATTTTT. Protein product: CASSYNGGSLIF.

As regards this clone: Other DNA sequences in the same sample also yield this CDR3. The chain joins TRBV6-5 to TRBJ2-7; D not certain. Germline V gene data show CDR1 as MNHEY and CDR2 as SVGAGI. The CDR3 runs to 13 residues. Trimming cost V 0 bases and J 2 bases, with 5 bases left between them. CDR3 bases: TGTGCCAGCAGTTACTCTTCAGCCTACGAGCAGTACTTC. It encodes CASSYSSAYEQYF.

This chain uses TRBV25-1 with TRBJ1-2, with a tentative D call TRBD1 (5 bases). Germline V gives CDR1 MGHDK, CDR2 SYGVNS. The CDR3 runs to 15 residues. V lost 0 bases and J 2 bases, leaving 10 bases between the germline ends. CDR3 nucleotide sequence: TGTGCCAGCAGTGAATATTCGACAGTGAACTATGGCTACACCTTC. This codes for CASSEYSTVNYGYTF.

V usage is TRBV9 and J usage is TRBJ2-7; 8 positions match TRBD2. The CDR3 contains 13 residues. CDR1 and CDR2 from the germline V gene are SGDLS and YYNGEE. V lost 4 bases, J lost 5 bases, and 5 bases stayed unmatched. The CDR3 loop reads CASSRGGKNEQYF. CDR3 DNA: TGTGCCAGCAGCCGGGGGGGAAAGAACGAGCAGTACTTC.

This chain uses TRBV2 with TRBJ2-3; the D is unclear. Trimming pared 7 bases from V and 0 bases from J, leaving 8 bases between. The CDR3 has 13 amino acids. Germline CDR1 and CDR2: SNHLY and FYNNEI. The CDR3 DNA reads as TGTGCCAGCAAAAGCACTAGCACAGATACGCAGTATTTT. The encoded protein is CASKSTSTDTQYF.

The V gene is TRBV27, the J gene TRBJ2-3; D call uncertain. The germline V and J ends were trimmed by 4 bases and 6 bases, with 5 bases remaining between them. The CDR3 extends over 11 amino acids. The V gene's germline CDR1 is MNHEY and CDR2 SMNVEV (reference sequence). The CDR3 protein is CASSYGDTQYF. The CDR3 DNA is TGTGCCAGCAGTTACGGGGATACGCAGTATTTT.

V gene TRBV7-9 combines with J gene TRBJ2-5, with a tentative D call TRBD2 (7 bases). The end of the DNA aligns better with TRBJ2-7, so the J call may be wrong. Germline V gene sequence: CDR1 SEHNR, CDR2 FQNEAQ (reference sequence). CDR3 length equals 16 residues. The CDR3 nucleotides read TGTGCCAGCAGCCCACCGTCTGGCGGGGGCCTCTACGAGCAGTACTTC. It encodes CASSPPSGGGLYEQYF.

The chain carries TRBV28 and TRBJ2-5, with TRBD2 identical over 10 bases. The J call may be wrong; the DNA end is better matched by TRBJ2-7. Germline V CDR1 and CDR2: MDHEN, SYDVKM. The CDR3 has 14 amino acids. CDR3 nucleotides: TGTGCCACTGGTAGCGGGGGGCCCTCCTACGAGCAGTACTTC. Residues: CATGSGGPSYEQYF.

In this sample, this clone turned up once. The genes are TRBV4-1 and TRBJ2-7; weak D call: TRBD1 (5 bases). Germline V gene sequence: CDR1 MGHRA, CDR2 YSYEKL. V dropped 3 bases and J dropped 0 bases, with 21 bases sitting between them. This CDR3 has 18 amino acids. The CDR3 here is CASSHYVGPQVSSYEQYF. The CDR3 nucleotides are TGCGCCAGCAGCCATTACGTGGGGCCTCAAGTGAGCTCCTACGAGCAGTACTTC.

The chain uses TRBV4-1 and TRBJ2-7, with D perhaps TRBD1 (6 bases). With 1 base removed from V and 0 bases from J, the gap between germline ends came to 10 bases. The CDR3 spans 15 residues. Per germline, CDR1 MGHRA and CDR2 YSYEKL. In DNA form, the CDR3 reads TGCGCCAGCAGCCAAGGACAGGAGAGCTCCTACGAGCAGTACTTC. This gives the protein CASSQGQESSYEQYF.

The rearrangement uses TRBV9 and TRBJ1-1, with TRBD1 matching 7 bases. J gave up 8 bases and V 4 bases, and 8 bases lay outside the gene matches. Germline V gives CDR1 SGDLS, CDR2 YYNGEE. This CDR3 contains 13 residues. This CDR3 reads CASSLGQYTEAFF. The CDR3 DNA reads as TGTGCCAGCAGCCTGGGACAGTATACCGAAGCTTTCTTT.

This rearrangement joins TRBV9 to TRBJ2-3; D call uncertain. The CDR3 has 15 residues. Trimming took off 3 bases at V and 0 bases at J, with 11 bases between the two ends. Germline CDR1 reads SGDLS; CDR2 reads YYNGEE. CDR3 amino acids: CASSGQAGSTDTQYF. For the CDR3, the DNA is TGTGCCAGCAGCGGCCAAGCTGGTAGCACAGATACGCAGTATTTT.

The chain combines TRBV6-5 with TRBJ2-7; D possibly corresponds to TRBD2 (5 bases). The V gene's germline CDR1 is MNHEY and CDR2 SVGAGI. The CDR3 extends over 13 amino acids. Trimming shortened V by 6 bases and J by 6 bases, and 15 bases separated the two germline ends. CDR3 nucleotide sequence: TGTGCCAGCAGCCTCGGTCCCGAGGGCGAGCAGTACTTC. It specifies CASSLGPEGEQYF.

The rearrangement joins TRBV19 to TRBJ2-1; 7 nucleotides line up with TRBD2. The CDR3 contains 14 residues. Germline V gene lookup returns CDR1 LNHDA and CDR2 SQIVND (reference sequence). The trim removed 5 bases at V and 9 bases at J, leaving 10 bases unmatched. The CDR3 sequence is CASSQAGDQSEQFF. CDR3 nucleotide sequence: TGTGCCAGTAGTCAGGCGGGGGACCAAAGTGAGCAGTTCTTC.

This clone was recorded once. J is TRBJ2-5 and V is TRBV4-1; no reliable D call. The J call is in doubt because the DNA end fits TRBJ2-7 better. This CDR3 is 14 amino acids long. From germline, CDR1 is MGHRA and CDR2 YSYEKL. The CDR3 DNA sequence: TGCGCCAGCAGCCAGAGGTCCCCTTCTTACGAGCAGTACTTC. Its protein product is CASSQRSPSYEQYF.